Below, 27 T cell receptor beta chains from the same sample are listed, as sequenced in a study of vaccination effects on CD4 cells after COVID-19 (dated by TCRdb to between 2021 and 2024). After roughly 11 days of culture, CD4+ T cells were isolated with the EasySep CD4+ T cell isolation kit. Two doses of either the BNT162b2 or the mRNA-1273 mRNA SARS-CoV-2 vaccine were administered to participants. The method was the immunoSEQ multiplex PCR assay. In its TCRdb copy, this immuneACCESS table keeps in-frame sequences only and misses some clones. Where compared with another copy, unresolved V genes explain less than half of these, and the others have no known cause. For this sample there are tens of thousands of clones; about 67% appear just once. The ten largest clones take up about 15% of the sample. Their antigens are not known. The input for sequencing was CD4+ T cells from PBMCs cultured without peptide, taken after COVID-19 vaccination. The receptors originated from a human donor who received a COVID-19 vaccine.

This clone was counted only a few times. The chain uses TRBV7-9 and TRBJ1-2; D is uncertain. The CDR3 sequence is 15 residues long. Trimming cost V 5 bases and J 3 bases, with 16 bases left between them. CDR1 and CDR2 (germline): SEHNR, FQNEAQ (reference sequence). CDR3 in amino acids: CASSPYLDIHYGYTF. In nucleotides, the CDR3 is TGTGCCAGCAGCCCCTACTTGGATATCCACTATGGCTACACCTTC. The entire variable domain, with the rest obtained from reference TRBV7-9 and TRBJ1-2, is as follows: DTGVSQNPRHKITKRGQNVTFRCDPISEHNRLYWYRQTLGQGPEFLTYFQNEAQLEKSRLLSDRFSAERPKGSFSTLEIQRTEQGDSAMYLCASSPYLDIHYGYTFGSGTRLTVV.

The gene calls are TRBV7-2 and TRBJ2-7, with 10 bases matching TRBD2. The length of the CDR3 is 18 residues. With 1 base clipped from V and 4 bases from J, the junction kept 13 bases outside the gene matches. Germline V gene data show CDR1 as SGHTA and CDR2 as FQGNSA. The CDR3: CASSLERVSQRGGYEQYF. CDR3 coding DNA: TGTGCCAGCAGCTTAGAACGGGTGTCCCAGCGGGGGGGTTACGAGCAGTACTTC.

This clone has a single count. The gene calls are TRBV5-1 and TRBJ2-1; 7 nucleotides align to TRBD2. Germline CDR1 is SGHRS and CDR2 is YFSETQ. CDR3 length: 16 residues. The junction had 12 bases not matched to a gene; V was cut back by 4 bases and J by 5 bases. This CDR3 is CASSPWGGRAHNEQFF. The DNA for the CDR3 is TGCGCCAGCAGCCCCTGGGGGGGGAGGGCCCACAATGAGCAGTTCTTC.

This chain links TRBV6-2 or TRBV6-3 with TRBJ1-1, with D tentatively TRBD1 (5 bases). The ends were cut back, 0 bases at V and 10 bases at J, with 15 bases in the middle. CDR3 size: 14 residues. CDR1 and CDR2 from the germline V gene are MNHEY and SVGEGT. The CDR3 loop reads CASSYSNRKGAAFF. In DNA form, the CDR3 reads TGTGCCAGCAGTTACTCGAACAGGAAAGGGGCAGCTTTCTTT.

The chain recombines TRBV11-3 with TRBJ1-3; no firm D call. The ends were cut back, 5 bases at V and 0 bases at J, with 5 bases in the middle. The CDR3 is 13 residues long. Germline CDR1 is SGHNT and CDR2 is YENEEA. Here the CDR3 reads CASSPSSGNTIYF. DNA of the CDR3: TGTGCCAGCAGCCCGAGCTCTGGAAACACCATATATTTT. Supplemented by reference TRBV11-3 and TRBJ1-3, the full variable domain reads EAGVVQSPRYKIIEKKQPVAFWCNPISGHNTLYWYLQNLGQGPELLIRYENEEAVDDSQLPKDRFSAERLKGVDSTLKIQPAELGDSAVYLCASSPSSGNTIYFGEGSWLTVV.

The CDR3: CASSLTGRVDSGANVLTF. DNA for the CDR3: TGTGCCAGCAGTCTCACTGGCAGGGTCGACTCTGGGGCCAACGTCCTGACTTTC. The chain employs TRBV5-4 and TRBJ2-6; D possibly corresponds to TRBD1 (5 bases). CDR3 size: 18 residues. The V gene lost 5 bases and the J gene lost 0 bases, with 18 bases spanning the gap. Germline CDR1 is SGHNT and CDR2 is YYREEE (reference sequence). The full variable domain, completed using reference TRBV5-4 and TRBJ2-6, is ETGVTQSPTHLIKTRGQQVTLRCSSQSGHNTVSWYQQALGQGPQFIFQYYREEENGRGNFPPRFSGLQFPNYSSELNVNALELDDSALYLCASSLTGRVDSGANVLTFGAGSRLTVL.

This chain joins TRBV5-4 and TRBJ2-2; 9 bases fit TRBD1. The germline V gene encodes CDR1 SGHNT and CDR2 YYREEE (reference sequence). After removal of 2 bases from V and 9 bases from J, the junction contained 5 bases not matched to a gene. This CDR3 is 14 amino acids long. In DNA, the CDR3 is TGTGCCAGCAGCTTACGGGACAGGGACCGGGAGCTGTTTTTT. As protein: CASSLRDRDRELFF.

The chain combines TRBV29-1 with TRBJ2-4; 8 positions agree with TRBD2. This CDR3 spans 17 amino acids. Germline CDR1 reads SQVTM; CDR2 reads ANQGSEA. J gave up 2 bases and V 3 bases, and 12 bases lay outside the gene matches. CDR3 nucleotide sequence: TGCAGCGTTGAGGGGACGGGGGGGACTGATCCCAAAAACATTCAGTACTTC. Protein product: CSVEGTGGTDPKNIQYF.

The CDR3 protein is CATSRVGVVGSNQPQHF. CDR3 in DNA: TGTGCCACCAGCAGAGTCGGGGTCGTTGGGAGCAATCAGCCCCAGCATTTT. V is TRBV15 and J is TRBJ1-5; D remains ambiguous. Between the trimmed V and J ends, which lost 1 base and 1 base, there was a span of 14 bases. CDR3 length: 17 amino acids. The germline gives CDR1 LNHNV, CDR2 YYDKDF (reference sequence). Using reference TRBV15 and TRBJ1-5 for the parts outside the CDR3, the full variable domain is DAMVIQNPRYQVTQFGKPVTLSCSQTLNHNVMYWYQQKSSQAPKLLFHYYDKDFNNEADTPDNFQSRRPNTSFCFLDIRSPGLGDTAMYLCATSRVGVVGSNQPQHFGDGTRLSIL.

The chain uses TRBV7-9 and TRBJ1-6; D not resolved. The CDR3 length is 16 residues. Germline V gene lookup returns CDR1 SEHNR and CDR2 FQNEAQ (reference sequence). Deletions cut 0 bases from V and 3 bases from J, with 9 bases between. The CDR3 DNA reads TGTGCCAGCAGCTTAGCCGCCGGGGACTATAATTCACCCCTCCACTTT. This translates into CASSLAAGDYNSPLHF.

The genes are TRBV24-1 and TRBJ2-3; D is unclear. The CDR3 totals 14 residues. Trimming took 5 bases from V and 1 from J, leaving 9 bases between them. The germline gives CDR1 KGHDR, CDR2 SFDVKD. The CDR3 spells CATSAAAGTDTQYF. The CDR3 DNA reads TGTGCCACCAGTGCGGCTGCTGGCACAGATACGCAGTATTTT.

The rearrangement uses TRBV3-1 (or the pseudogene TRBV3-2) and TRBJ2-3; possibly TRBD2 for D (6 bases). This CDR3 is 15 amino acids long. The V and J ends lost 4 bases and 0 bases respectively, with 11 bases between them. Germline V gene lookup returns CDR1 LGHDT and CDR2 YNNKEL (reference sequence). As DNA, the CDR3 is TGTGCCAGCAGCCCCAGGGAGGTTAGCACAGATACGCAGTATTTT. It is translated as CASSPREVSTDTQYF.

The genes are TRBV5-3 and TRBJ1-3; no clear D gene. TRBV5-3 qualifies as an ORF whose function is uncertain. This CDR3 is built from 13 residues. V lost 2 bases, J lost 2 bases, and 5 bases lay in between. The CDR3 sequence is CARSLGPGNTIYF. The CDR3 DNA follows: TGTGCCAGAAGCTTAGGACCTGGAAACACCATATATTTT.

The J gene is TRBJ2-2, the V gene TRBV30; 8 bases match TRBD1. The CDR3 extends over 13 amino acids. Looked up from germline, CDR1 is GTSNPN and CDR2 is SVGIG (reference sequence). With 3 bases clipped from V and 4 bases from J, the junction kept 1 base outside the gene matches. The CDR3 DNA reads TGTGCCTGGAGAGACAGGGGCACCGGGGAGCTGTTTTTT. Its protein product is CAWRDRGTGELFF.

The genes are TRBV6-6 and TRBJ1-3; 10 bases are shared with TRBD1. This CDR3 is 16 amino acids long. With 5 bases clipped from V and 8 bases from J, the junction kept 12 bases outside the gene matches. CDR1 and CDR2 from the germline V gene are MNHNY and SVGAGI (reference sequence). CDR3 nucleotides: TGTGCCAGCAGTACCAACCGGGACAGGGGAGCGCACACCATATATTTT. This codes for CASSTNRDRGAHTIYF.

The chain is built from TRBV6-5 and TRBJ1-2; D is perhaps TRBD1 (5 bases). Germline lookup yields CDR1 MNHEY and CDR2 SVGAGI. This CDR3 comprises 12 residues. The V and J ends lost 0 bases and 6 bases respectively, with 5 bases between them. The CDR3 loop reads CASSYSGDGYTF. CDR3 nucleotides: TGTGCCAGCAGTTACTCGGGGGATGGCTACACCTTC.

This clone occurred a few times. This chain uses TRBV4-3 with TRBJ1-3, with D tentatively TRBD1 (5 bases). The germline V gene encodes CDR1 LGHNA and CDR2 YSLEER. Trimming stripped 1 base from V and 0 bases from J, with 10 bases between. There are 16 residues in the CDR3. The chain's CDR3 is CASSQVRGLSGNTIYF. CDR3 nucleotide sequence: TGCGCCAGCAGCCAAGTAAGGGGCCTCTCTGGAAACACCATATATTTT.

This sequence joins TRBV5-4 and TRBJ2-7; 9 nucleotides align to TRBD1. Germline loops: CDR1 SGHNT, CDR2 YYREEE (reference sequence). This CDR3 comprises 14 residues. V trimming: 4 bases; J trimming: 3 bases; junction bases outside the gene matches: 5. CDR3 residues: CASSVPGQGYEQYF. CDR3 in DNA: TGTGCCAGCAGCGTACCGGGACAGGGCTACGAGCAGTACTTC.

This clone was seen a handful of times. V and J are TRBV5-1 and TRBJ2-2; D gene ambiguous. This CDR3 has 14 residues. V lost 4 bases to trimming and J lost 4 bases, with 11 bases between them. CDR1 SGHRS and CDR2 YFSETQ come from the germline V gene. The CDR3 nucleotides read TGCGCCAGCAGCGCCGGACGAACCACCGGGGAGCTGTTTTTT. This encodes CASSAGRTTGELFF.

A single count supports this clone. This CDR3 reads CASSLSQGDTQYF. Written as DNA, the CDR3 is TGTGCCAGCAGCTTATCACAGGGGGATACGCAGTATTTT. The J gene is TRBJ2-3, the V gene TRBV7-3; TRBD1 aligns across 7 bases. Looked up from germline, CDR1 is SGHTA and CDR2 is FQGTGA. This CDR3 has 13 residues. Unmatched junction bases numbered 2, after V lost 2 bases and J lost 6 bases.

The chain couples TRBV7-2 to TRBJ2-3; TRBD2 matches 12 bases. The germline V gene has CDR1 SGHTA and CDR2 FQGNSA. Unmatched junction bases numbered 9, after V lost 3 bases and J lost 2 bases. The CDR3 extends over 18 amino acids. The CDR3 region is CASSLGLAGGQPTDTQYF. The CDR3 nucleotides read TGTGCCAGCAGCTTGGGCCTAGCGGGAGGGCAACCCACAGATACGCAGTATTTT.

The CDR3 DNA sequence: TGTGCCAGCACTTTGGACTCTCACTCCTACGAGCAGTACTTC. Translated, it gives CASTLDSHSYEQYF. The chain is built from TRBV2 and TRBJ2-7; TRBD2 might be the D (5 bases). The CDR3 runs 14 residues. V lost 7 bases and J 0 bases, leaving 13 bases between the germline ends. In germline, CDR1 is SNHLY, CDR2 FYNNEI.

The chain couples TRBV14 to TRBJ1-1; 8 nucleotides line up with TRBD1. V shed 3 bases, J shed 1 base, and the junction held 1 base outside the gene matches. This CDR3 is 14 amino acids long. In germline, CDR1 is SGHDN, CDR2 FVKESK. CDR3 coding DNA: TGTGCCAGCAGCCATGACAGGGGGAACACTGAAGCTTTCTTT. It translates to CASSHDRGNTEAFF.

The chain joins TRBV6-6 to TRBJ1-2; tentative D call: TRBD1 (6 bases). CDR3 size: 14 residues. The V gene's germline CDR1 is MNHNY and CDR2 SVGAGI (reference sequence). The ends were cut back, 7 bases at V and 6 bases at J, with 18 bases in the middle. The chain's CDR3 is CASTLRGGWDGYTF. CDR3 coding DNA: TGTGCCAGCACCTTAAGGGGGGGTTGGGATGGCTACACCTTC.

The chain couples TRBV12-3 or TRBV12-4 to TRBJ1-2, with D unresolved. The CDR3 length is 13 residues. Deletions cut 4 bases from V and 6 bases from J, with 12 bases between. CDR3 bases: TGTGCCAGCAGTTCCAGTACGGGTCATGGCTACACCTTC. It translates to CASSSSTGHGYTF.

The V and J genes are TRBV7-9 and TRBJ1-1, with a possible D match to TRBD1 (5 bases). Trimming took off 0 bases at V and 4 bases at J, with 15 bases between the two ends. The CDR3 runs 16 residues. Germline loops: CDR1 SEHNR, CDR2 FQNEAQ (reference sequence). CDR3 sequence (DNA): TGTGCCAGCAGCTTAGCGCAGGGAGGGGTGGGCACTGAAGCTTTCTTT. Translation: CASSLAQGGVGTEAFF.

The chain joins TRBV6-2 or TRBV6-3 to TRBJ2-7; D ambiguous. CDR3 length: 12 amino acids. From germline, CDR1 is MNHEY and CDR2 SVGEGT. Trimming removed 2 bases at V and 2 bases at J, with 4 bases between. This CDR3 reads CASSYPPYEQYF. CDR3 sequence (DNA): TGTGCCAGCAGTTACCCGCCCTACGAGCAGTACTTC.